Listed here is a single T cell receptor (beta chain). Antigen specificity is unknown. CDR3 length: 16 residues. CDR1 and CDR2 from the germline V gene are SGHDN and FVKESK. The data are from a study of T cells expressing NK-cell markers. Template switching by 5'RACE with UMIs generated the TCR beta cDNA. TCRdb reprocessed the 5' RACE reads, with one entry per CDR3 protein and no DNA. This sample's table has roughly 280,000 distinct CDR3 sequences. Points from the study as a whole: A handful of donors likewise had their CD3+CD56-NKG2C+ fraction led by these clonotypes. Of the CD8+ T cells in more than five donors, 1.0-7.0% belonged to dominant NKG2C+ clonotypes.

The chain combines TRBV14 with TRBJ2-2; TCRdb's D gene call, TRBD1, goes unchecked for lack of DNA. Sequenced sample: blood T cells: a sorted CD56 or NKG2C T cell subset, CD4+ or CD8+ T cells, or bulk PBMC T cells (not recorded which). The clonotype originates from a man aged 18 to 29 in good health. This CDR3 is CASRTGATGHTGELFF. The full variable domain, with the rest looked up from reference TRBV14 and TRBJ2-2, is EAGVTQFPSHSVIEKGQTVTLRCDPISGHDNLYWYRRVMGKEIKFLLHFVKESKQDESGMPNNRFLAERTGGTYSTLKVQPAELEDSGVYFCASRTGATGHTGELFFGEGSRLTVL.